The source of this TCR beta chain is a study of T-cell reconstitution after alpha-beta-depleted transplantation in children (dated by TCRdb to about 2016). About the full investigation: T-cell immune reconstitution after TCRalphabeta/CD19-depleted allogeneic hematopoietic cell transplantation in children was quantitatively tracked in the study by means of TCR repertoire profiling.

The germline V gene (reference sequence) specifies PRHDT as CDR1 and FYEKMQ as CDR2. V lost 5 bases and J lost 8 bases; the stretch between them is 16 bases long. Taken from cysteine to phenylalanine, the CDR3 has 14 residues. Here the CDR3 DNA is all that survives: 42 bases in frame from base 1. Details on this clonotype: There is no known antigen for this receptor. Base qualities were left out, and no much larger clone turns up one base away.

The library relied on PCR. The sequencer listed for this sample is Illumina HiSeq 2500. Molecular barcoding was employed in the preparation of TCR libraries, with unique molecular identifiers being used to normalize TCRbeta repertoire quantification. TCRdb reran the public reads through fastp at Q25 and MiXCR, keeping productive beta chains. Each entry is one CDR3 protein sequence, shown with its most common DNA and genes. This sample lists under 300,000 distinct CDR3 sequences; approximately 9.9% were detected once. The ten biggest clones cover 5.1% of the sample. The sequencing used PBMCs from the stem cell graft donor, collected from the stem cell graft. This sequence originates from a human donor who donated a stem cell graft to a child with SCID. The rearrangement joined TRBV13 to TRBJ1-5; TRBD1 is perhaps the D gene, given 5 matching bases. The nucleotide sequence is given as TGTGCCAGCAGCCACCGGGGGGTGGCCGAGCCCCAGCATTTT. Protein translation: CASSHRGVAEPQHF.